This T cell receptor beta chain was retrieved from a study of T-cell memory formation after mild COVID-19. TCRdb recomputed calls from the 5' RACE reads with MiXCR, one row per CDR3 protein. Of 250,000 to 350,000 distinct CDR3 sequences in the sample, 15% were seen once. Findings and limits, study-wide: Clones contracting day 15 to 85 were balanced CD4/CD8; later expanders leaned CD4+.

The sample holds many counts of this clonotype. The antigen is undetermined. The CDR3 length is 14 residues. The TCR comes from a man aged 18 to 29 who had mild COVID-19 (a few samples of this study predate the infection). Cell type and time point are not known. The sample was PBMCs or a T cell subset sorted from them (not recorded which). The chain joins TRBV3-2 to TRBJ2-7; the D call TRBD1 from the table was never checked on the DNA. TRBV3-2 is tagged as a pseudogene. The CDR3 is CASSQDRTGTEQYV. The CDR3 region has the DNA TGTGCCAGCAGCCAAGATCGTACAGGGACCGAGCAGTACGTC.